This T cell receptor (beta chain) was profiled in a study of shared clonotypes between healthy human individuals (dated by TCRdb to the early 2020s). In the study overall: A few men and a couple of women, aged 18 to 49 years, made up the cohort. For each donor, three plates each were used for CD4 naive and CD4 memory, two plates were used for CD8 naive, and one plate was used for CD8 memory. To estimate repertoire size and how much clonotypes are shared between individuals, the study performed deep sequencing of blood TCR repertoires from roughly five healthy adults. Different laboratories and diverse techniques were used to prepare libraries and sequence TCR repertoires, to increase sequencing depth and limit assay-specific biases. Between about 0.94 and 8.9 billion PBMCs per donor were obtained by leukapheresis. Findings and caveats that apply to the study as a whole: Higher generation probabilities were observed for clonotypes shared by all four sorted-subset donors than for non-shared clonotypes. Even with the large sequencing depth, rarefaction of the sorted-subset datasets indicated that sequencing was incomplete. The genetic and exposure-history diversity represented was limited by the small number of donors. Across a handful of donors, around 5.4% of naive CD4, more than 3% of naive CD8, roughly 2.3% of memory CD4, and 0.3% to 0.45% of memory CD8 clonotypes were shared. Sampling was restricted to blood, and TCR repertoires in tissue are likely to differ from TCR repertoires in blood. Naive subsets generally had larger estimated clonotype richness than memory subsets. Pairwise subsampling indicated that sequencing depth was expected to affect the degree of clonotype sharing among donors.

The donors were healthy, HIV-negative adults who had no recently reported acute infections or vaccinations. All donors were Caucasian adults living in Nashville, Tennessee, USA. CD4+ T cells were enriched through magnetic negative selection, after which naive cells were positively selected on CD45RA and the remaining negative fraction served as the memory subset. Blood was obtained by leukapheresis, after which PBMCs were separated by Ficoll-Histopaque density gradient centrifugation and cryopreserved in liquid nitrogen vapor phase. Purity and quantity of every magnetically sorted T cell population were checked by analytical flow cytometry. Genomic DNA was isolated from every sorted fraction and measured by UV absorbance on a Nanodrop 2000c. As for this clone: No cognate antigen has been identified for it. Nothing much larger sits one base from this clone, and base qualities are not available.

Using the deep immunoSEQ assay, TCR CDR3 regions were amplified from genomic DNA by multiplex PCR. For each cell subset, the extracted genomic DNA was distributed evenly across all wells of several immunoSEQ 96-well plates, and each plate served as one replicate. For sorted subsets, about 200 ng genomic DNA, equal to 30,000 or so T cell genomes, was loaded into each replicate PCR. The purified libraries were quantified using a Qubit 3.0 fluorometer, sized with a Bioanalyzer 2100, and then quantified again using the KAPA Library Quantification kit. A separate single-read 150-cycle Illumina NextSeq 550 flow cell was used to sequence each immunoSEQ 96-well plate. The authors' analysis ran thus. Because the immunoSEQ output included only junctional sequences and no quality scores, the filtering could not be the same as the filtering used for full-length reads. Sequences were annotated with PyIR, a Python wrapper for IgBLAST v1.9, using IMGT germline references to assign V/J genes and CDR3. Reads were filtered out if the reads had weak V/J assignments (E-value above 1e-6), no CDR3, stop codons, out-of-frame junctions, or ambiguous translated residues. A V3J clonotype was defined by an identical inferred V gene, J gene, and CDR3 amino acid sequence. The percentage overlap between two repertoires was calculated by dividing the number of shared unique clonotypes by the size of the smaller repertoire. Repertoire richness was assessed with RTK rarefaction, the Chao1 estimator, and Recon v2.1 estimates of unobserved clonotypes. Generation probabilities were computed with OLGA for all TCRbeta clonotypes obtained by the gDNA method from several donors. Imported from immuneACCESS, the table was reduced by TCRdb to in-frame sequences with V and J called. These copies leave out some clones; in studies compared against another copy, an unresolved V gene accounts for under half, and the cause of the remainder is not known. Clone size and the V and J calls come from that table; the DNA yielded D and trimming. In all, the sample holds some 1.5 million clones, and 95% to 99% of those were seen once. Around 0.45% of the sample is taken by the ten largest.

The V end loses 3 bases and the J end loses 4 bases, and a stretch of 12 bases separates them. The germline V gene (reference sequence) specifies LNHDA as CDR1 and SQIVND as CDR2. From the cysteine through the phenylalanine, the CDR3 covers 14 amino acids. The read is trimmed to its CDR3 DNA, 42 bases read in frame from base 1. The chain was built from TRBV19 and TRBJ1-1; 6 matching bases give a weak D call of TRBD1. This sequence originates from a man aged 30 to 45 in good health. The sequencing input was naive CD4+ T cells sorted from blood. Interpreted using the paper, the cell subset or site label stands for: CD45RA+ positively selected. The CDR3 amino acid sequence is: CASSMVVRGTEAFF. Read as DNA, the sequence is TGTGCCAGTAGTATGGTGGTCAGGGGCACTGAAGCTTTCTTT.